The next 26 T cell receptor beta chains were all read from a single sample in a study of shared clonotypes between healthy human individuals. Here immunoSEQ multiplex PCR was the method, and the copy in TCRdb shows in-frame clones only, minus some. Among 2 million to 2.5 million clones listed, approximately 96% were seen once. Sample: naive CD4+ T cells sorted from blood. Subset indicated: CD45RA+ positively selected. These receptors were obtained from a young man in good health.

This chain uses TRBV6-5 with TRBJ2-3, with D unresolved. CDR3 length: 15 residues. Germline CDR1 is MNHEY and CDR2 is SVGAGI. The V gene lost 5 bases and the J gene lost 6 bases, with 18 bases spanning the gap. The CDR3 DNA is TGTGCCAGCAGTGGCCGCATCGGCAGTTTGGATACGCAGTATTTT. Its translation is CASSGRIGSLDTQYF.

This rearrangement joins TRBV28 to TRBJ1-4; 8 bases align to TRBD1. The germline gives CDR1 MDHEN, CDR2 SYDVKM. After removal of 4 bases from V and 10 bases from J, the junction contained 20 bases not matched to a gene. The CDR3 consists of 18 residues. The CDR3: CASSSMGAPTGASGKLFF. The DNA for the CDR3 is TGTGCCAGCAGTTCGATGGGGGCCCCGACAGGGGCCTCGGGAAAACTGTTTTTT.

This chain joins TRBV5-3 and TRBJ1-5; possible D gene TRBD1, 6 bases. TRBV5-3 is sorted into the ORF group, with uncertain function. V shed 4 bases and J shed 7 bases, with 21 bases lying between them. The CDR3 has 16 amino acids. CDR3 sequence: CARSPEQGEGPQPQHF. For the CDR3, the DNA is TGTGCCAGAAGCCCTGAACAGGGTGAAGGGCCCCAGCCCCAGCATTTT.

This chain joins TRBV7-9 and TRBJ1-4; 9 bases align to TRBD1. V trimming: 1 base; J trimming: 8 bases; junction bases outside the gene matches: 5. This CDR3 is 15 amino acids long. The germline gives CDR1 SEHNR, CDR2 FQNEAQ (reference sequence). The CDR3 reads CASSLGTGAEEKLFF. The CDR3, as DNA: TGTGCCAGCAGCTTAGGGACAGGGGCCGAAGAAAAACTGTTTTTT.

In DNA, the CDR3 is TGCGCCAGCAGCTTGGTTGGAGTTTGGTACGAGCAGTACTTC. This encodes CASSLVGVWYEQYF. J is TRBJ2-7 and V is TRBV5-1; D gene uncertain. CDR3 length: 14 amino acids. Trimming removed 0 bases from V and 4 bases from J, with 11 bases in between. Germline V gene lookup returns CDR1 SGHRS and CDR2 YFSETQ.

Details on this clone: This same CDR3 is encoded by further DNA sequences in the sample. The V and J genes are TRBV5-4 and TRBJ2-5, with 7 bases that match TRBD2. Germline CDR1 reads SGHNT; CDR2 reads YYREEE (reference sequence). J lost 5 bases, V lost 0 bases, and 4 bases had no gene match. The length of the CDR3 is 14 residues. The CDR3 DNA is TGTGCCAGCAGCTTGGGACTAGCTGGCGAGACCCAGTACTTC. Its protein is CASSLGLAGETQYF.

The V and J genes are TRBV18 and TRBJ2-7; 7 bases agree with TRBD1. Germline lookup yields CDR1 KGHSH and CDR2 LQKENI. CDR3 length equals 15 residues. Trimming removed 4 bases from V and 3 bases from J; junction bases left unmatched: 9. The CDR3: CASSLGTVTLYEQYF. The DNA of the CDR3 is TGTGCCAGCTCACTCGGGACAGTCACTCTCTACGAGCAGTACTTC.

The chain has TRBV27 and TRBJ2-1; 13 nucleotides line up with TRBD2. J gave up 5 bases and V 2 bases, and 15 bases lay outside the gene matches. The CDR3 consists of 20 residues. Germline CDR1 MNHEY, CDR2 SMNVEV (reference sequence). This chain's CDR3 is CASSLGGGPSTSGGDNEQFF. As DNA, the CDR3 is TGTGCCAGCAGTTTAGGTGGGGGCCCCTCCACTAGCGGGGGGGACAATGAGCAGTTCTTC.

CDR3 sequence: CASSRGTVTSYEQYF. CDR3 nucleotides: TGTGCCAGTAGTCGAGGGACAGTCACCTCCTACGAGCAGTACTTC. This chain connects TRBV6-1 to TRBJ2-7; 7 positions match TRBD1. The V gene end was trimmed by 9 bases and the J gene end by 0 bases; junction bases not matched to a gene: 11. The CDR3 sequence is 15 residues long. Germline V gene sequence: CDR1 MNHNS, CDR2 SASEGT.

V is TRBV2 and J is TRBJ2-7, with D possibly TRBD2 on 5 matching bases. The CDR3 spans 13 residues. Between the trimmed V and J ends, which lost 7 bases and 3 bases, there was a span of 13 bases. Per the germline V gene, CDR1 is SNHLY and CDR2 is FYNNEI. CDR3 loop: CASTSSGVYEQYF. The CDR3 coding sequence is TGTGCCAGCACATCCTCCGGGGTCTACGAGCAGTACTTC.

This chain connects TRBV2 to TRBJ2-6; 10 bases match TRBD2. The V gene's germline CDR1 is SNHLY and CDR2 FYNNEI. This CDR3 comprises 16 residues. V lost 8 bases, J lost 3 bases, and 7 bases stayed unmatched. CDR3 loop: CASGRTSGGGANVLTF. CDR3 DNA: TGTGCCAGCGGGAGGACTAGCGGAGGTGGGGCCAACGTCCTGACTTTC.

The chain carries TRBV27 and TRBJ2-5, with D maybe TRBD1 (5 bases). Between the trimmed V and J ends, which lost 2 bases and 2 bases, there was a span of 15 bases. The V gene's germline CDR1 is MNHEY and CDR2 SMNVEV (reference sequence). The CDR3 contains 16 residues. CDR3 amino acids: CASSLSSLKGQETQYF. The DNA for the CDR3 is TGTGCCAGCAGTTTAAGTAGCCTTAAGGGGCAAGAGACCCAGTACTTC.

The rearrangement uses TRBV7-2 and TRBJ1-1, with D possibly TRBD1 on 5 matching bases. The V gene lost 2 bases and the J gene lost 6 bases, with 13 bases spanning the gap. The CDR3 length is 14 residues. Per the germline V gene, CDR1 is SGHTA and CDR2 is FQGNSA. The CDR3 loop reads CASSLFRDLSEAFF. As DNA, the CDR3 is TGTGCCAGCAGCTTATTCCGGGACCTATCTGAAGCTTTCTTT.

A remark on this clone: The sample contains more than one DNA sequence encoding this CDR3. The rearrangement joins TRBV7-2 to TRBJ2-7; D ambiguous. This CDR3 comprises 14 residues. Trimming removed 1 base from V and 4 bases from J, with 11 bases in between. CDR1 is SGHTA and CDR2 is FQGNSA in the germline V gene. Here the CDR3 DNA reads TGTGCCAGCAGCTTAGGACCTGCAGGTTACGAGCAGTACTTC. As protein: CASSLGPAGYEQYF. The full variable domain, in which reference TRBV7-2 and TRBJ2-7 provide the parts outside the CDR3, is GAGVSQSPSNKVTEKGKDVELRCDPISGHTALYWYRQSLGQGLEFLIYFQGNSAPDKSGLPSDRFSAERTGGSVSTLTIQRTQQEDSAVYLCASSLGPAGYEQYFGPGTRLTVT.

The chain couples TRBV6-1 to TRBJ2-3; D not resolved. Trimming removed 7 bases at V and 1 base at J, with 15 bases between. This CDR3 is built from 15 residues. Germline CDR1 reads MNHNS; CDR2 reads SASEGT. The CDR3 nucleotides read TGTGCCAGCACCCTACGGTTAATTGGCACAGATACGCAGTATTTT. This encodes CASTLRLIGTDTQYF.

The rearrangement uses TRBV2 and TRBJ1-2; TRBD1 agrees at 10 bases. Unmatched junction bases numbered 8, after V lost 6 bases and J lost 7 bases. The germline V gene encodes CDR1 SNHLY and CDR2 FYNNEI. This CDR3 contains 14 residues. CDR3 in DNA: TGTGCCAGCAGGGGCGGGACAGGGGACTTTGGCTACACCTTC. Protein: CASRGGTGDFGYTF.

V and J are TRBV10-3 and TRBJ1-4, with 7 nucleotides matching TRBD1. Germline V gene sequence: CDR1 ENHRY, CDR2 SYGVKD. J lost 8 bases, V lost 6 bases, and 6 bases had no gene match. The CDR3 is made up of 13 amino acids. CDR3 coding DNA: TGTGCCATCAGGACAGGGCCGGGGGAAAAACTGTTTTTT. Encoded protein: CAIRTGPGEKLFF.

The chain employs TRBV2 and TRBJ1-4, with D uncertain. This CDR3 is built from 11 residues. Germline-derived CDR1 and CDR2 are SNHLY and FYNNEI. The ends were cut back, 0 bases at V and 14 bases at J, with 7 bases in the middle. The CDR3 DNA reads TGTGCCAGCAGTGAAGCAGGGAACCTGTTTTTT. It specifies CASSEAGNLFF.

This chain joins TRBV19 and TRBJ1-5; D call uncertain. This CDR3 has 12 residues. V was cut by 6 bases and J by 5 bases, with 8 bases left in between. Per the germline V gene, CDR1 is LNHDA and CDR2 is SQIVND (reference sequence). The CDR3 region is CASRDLYQPQHF. DNA for the CDR3: TGTGCCAGTAGGGACCTGTATCAGCCCCAGCATTTT.

The genes are TRBV29-1 and TRBJ2-4; the D gene is possibly TRBD2 (5 bases). CDR3 length: 16 residues. The germline gives CDR1 SQVTM, CDR2 ANQGSEA. The ends were cut back, 2 bases at V and 3 bases at J, with 17 bases in the middle. In DNA, the CDR3 is TGCAGCGTTGAATCACAGCACAAAGGAGGCAAAAACATTCAGTACTTC. This sequence encodes CSVESQHKGGKNIQYF.

The genes are TRBV29-1 and TRBJ1-1; D might be TRBD1 (5 bases). V shed 4 bases and J shed 2 bases, with 11 bases lying between them. Germline values: CDR1 SQVTM, CDR2 ANQGSEA. CDR3 size: 13 residues. The CDR3 DNA follows: TGCAGCGTTGTAAAGGGGCTAAACACTGAAGCTTTCTTT. It encodes CSVVKGLNTEAFF.

The chain combines TRBV30 with TRBJ2-7; 11 bases line up with TRBD1. The germline V gene encodes CDR1 GTSNPN and CDR2 SVGIG (reference sequence). This CDR3 comprises 16 residues. The junction had 13 bases not matched to a gene; V was cut back by 3 bases and J by 6 bases. Here the CDR3 DNA reads TGTGCCTGGAGGGCGAAGACCCCCGGGACAGGGGGCGAGCAGTACTTC. Translating gives CAWRAKTPGTGGEQYF.

This clone showed up just once. The sample holds other DNA sequences that translate to the same CDR3. The rearrangement uses TRBV5-6 and TRBJ1-1; D remains unclear. The CDR3 runs 13 residues. The V and J ends lost 0 bases and 1 base respectively, with 4 bases between them. CDR1 is SGHDT and CDR2 is YYEEEE in the germline V gene. DNA for the CDR3: TGTGCCAGCAGCTTGGGTAGGAACACTGAAGCTTTCTTT. It is translated as CASSLGRNTEAFF.

The chain is built from TRBV14 and TRBJ1-1; 10 positions match TRBD1. Germline CDR1 reads SGHDN; CDR2 reads FVKESK. Trimming at V came to 4 bases and at J to 4 bases, leaving 6 bases not matched to a gene. This CDR3 region has 15 residues. The CDR3 protein is CASSLTTGGITEAFF. The CDR3 nucleotides are TGTGCCAGCAGCCTCACGACAGGGGGCATCACTGAAGCTTTCTTT.

The chain has TRBV10-3 and TRBJ1-3; 8 nucleotides match TRBD1. The ends lost 7 bases at V and 4 bases at J; junction bases unmatched: 6. CDR1 is ENHRY and CDR2 is SYGVKD in the germline V gene. The CDR3 consists of 14 residues. CDR3 DNA: TGTGCCATCACCGAGGACAGGGCGGGAAACACCATATATTTT. This codes for CAITEDRAGNTIYF.

This rearrangement joins TRBV29-1 to TRBJ1-2; a weak D match, TRBD1 (6 bases). The CDR3 sequence is 13 residues long. V was pared by 3 bases and J by 8 bases, with 16 bases between. Germline lookup yields CDR1 SQVTM and CDR2 ANQGSEA. Written as DNA, the CDR3 is TGCAGCGTTGAGGAGCAGGGGACAAGAGGCTACACCTTC. Its protein is CSVEEQGTRGYTF.